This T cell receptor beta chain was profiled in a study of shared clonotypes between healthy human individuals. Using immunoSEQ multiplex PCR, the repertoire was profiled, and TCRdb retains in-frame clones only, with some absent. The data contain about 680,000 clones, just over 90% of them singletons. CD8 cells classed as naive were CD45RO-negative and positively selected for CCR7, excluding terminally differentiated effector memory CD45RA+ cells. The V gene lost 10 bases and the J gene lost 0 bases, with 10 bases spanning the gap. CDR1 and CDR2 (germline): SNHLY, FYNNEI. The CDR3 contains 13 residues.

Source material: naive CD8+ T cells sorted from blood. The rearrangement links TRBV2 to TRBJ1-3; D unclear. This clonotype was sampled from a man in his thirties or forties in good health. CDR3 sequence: CATDTLSGNTIYF. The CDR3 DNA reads TGTGCCACCGATACACTCTCTGGAAACACCATATATTTT.